These 4 T cell receptor beta chains share one sample of origin, sequenced in a study of a mutant IDH1 vaccine in newly diagnosed glioma. Stated time point: baseline, week 1 (first vaccination visit). Treatment meaning: pre-vaccination baseline after standard-of-care therapy. Method: immunoSEQ multiplex PCR; TCRdb's copy keeps in-frame clones and lacks some. The repertoire includes approximately 52,000 clones, more than 60% of them detected once, and approximately 1.8% sits in the top ten. The sequencing used PBMCs, collected from a glioma patient treated with radiotherapy, temozolomide or both. The receptors stem from a woman between 40 and 50 years old with glioma.

This chain links TRBV4-3 with TRBJ1-6; D gene unclear. Germline V gene lookup returns CDR1 LGHNA and CDR2 YSLEER. This CDR3 is 14 amino acids long. The ends were cut back, 5 bases at V and 4 bases at J, with 9 bases in the middle. The CDR3 DNA reads TGCGCCAGCAGCTCGGACTATTATAATTCACCCCTCCACTTT. Its protein is CASSSDYYNSPLHF.

This clone turned up a few times. The chain couples TRBV30 to TRBJ1-5; D not certain. V lost 1 base, J lost 3 bases, and 4 bases lay in between. Germline CDR1 and CDR2: GTSNPN and SVGIG (reference sequence). This CDR3 spans 12 amino acids. CDR3 nucleotide sequence: TGTGCCTGGAGTGACCACAATCAGCCCCAGCATTTT. It specifies CAWSDHNQPQHF.

The chain combines TRBV6-5 with TRBJ2-3; 10 bases line up with TRBD2. J lost 0 bases, V lost 8 bases, and 5 bases had no gene match. Germline loops: CDR1 MNHEY, CDR2 SVGAGI. This CDR3 region has 15 residues. The CDR3 spells CASRSGGSSTDTQYF. The CDR3 bases are TGTGCCAGCCGTAGCGGGGGGTCTAGCACAGATACGCAGTATTTT.

This chain joins TRBV5-1 and TRBJ1-2, with 9 bases matching TRBD1. Germline values: CDR1 SGHRS, CDR2 YFSETQ. After removal of 2 bases from V and 2 bases from J, the junction contained 7 bases not matched to a gene. The CDR3 has 16 residues. This CDR3 reads CASSFWTGEGNYGYTF. In DNA form, the CDR3 reads TGCGCCAGCAGCTTTTGGACAGGGGAAGGCAACTATGGCTACACCTTC.